This T cell receptor (beta chain) was obtained from a study of blood T cell repertoires in COVID-19. Study details: PBMCs, B-cell-depleted T cells, or T cells provided the cDNA or gDNA that made up the material.

CDR1 SGHDT and CDR2 YYEEEE come from the germline V gene. The CDR3 covers 13 residues. V dropped 6 bases and J dropped 5 bases, with 12 bases sitting between them. Per the original methods: From reference gene primer amplification, estimates of nucleated cell counts were derived. Assay: immunoSEQ multiplex PCR; the TCRdb copy retains only in-frame clones and omits some. That table furnishes V, J and clone size, whereas the DNA furnished D and trimming. Here the sample spans some 250,000 clones, roughly 91% being singletons. This sequence was found in a woman between 40 and 55 years old who had recovered from COVID-19. This chain links TRBV5-6 with TRBJ2-1; D possibly corresponds to TRBD1 (5 bases). Input material: peripheral blood. The CDR3 DNA sequence: TGTGCCAGCACCACGGGCAGGGACAATGAGCAGTTCTTC. Translating gives CASTTGRDNEQFF.